Presented here are 26 T cell receptor beta chains from one specimen sequenced in a study of vaccination effects on CD4 cells after COVID-19. Measured with immunoSEQ multiplex PCR; TCRdb has only the in-frame clones, and not every one. The top ten clones hold less than 1.5% of a sample with around 60,000 clones, around three quarters of them seen once. Viral peptide pool expansion of antigen-specific CD4+ T cells preceded sequencing in the ViraFEST assay. When roughly eleven days of culture had elapsed, CD4+ T cells were isolated. The participants, recipients of two vaccine doses, got either BNT162b2 or mRNA-1273. These receptors have no identified antigens. Sequenced material: CD4+ T cells from PBMCs cultured with HCoV-229E spike peptides, taken after COVID-19 vaccination. The receptors derive from a human donor who received a COVID-19 vaccine.

The chain uses TRBV12-3 or TRBV12-4 and TRBJ1-2; unclear D gene. V was trimmed by 5 bases and J by 4 bases, leaving 8 bases between them. This CDR3 is built from 12 residues. The CDR3 is CASSPGPYGYTF. CDR3 DNA: TGTGCCAGCAGTCCCGGCCCCTATGGCTACACCTTC.

This clone was observed a few times. The chain has TRBV28 and TRBJ2-2; TRBD1 is a possible D gene (5 bases). Germline V gene lookup returns CDR1 MDHEN and CDR2 SYDVKM. Trimming removed 4 bases from V and 6 bases from J, with 15 bases in between. The CDR3 runs to 15 residues. The CDR3 DNA reads as TGTGCCAGCAGTTCACAACTGACAGTATCCGGGGAGCTGTTTTTT. As protein: CASSSQLTVSGELFF.

The chain is built from TRBV5-4 and TRBJ2-1, with D perhaps TRBD2 (5 bases). This CDR3 comprises 14 residues. Germline V CDR1 and CDR2: SGHNT, YYREEE (reference sequence). Trimming took off 4 bases at V and 4 bases at J, with 12 bases between the two ends. The CDR3 region has the DNA TGTGCCAGCAGCGAGATGACGGGGTACAATGAGCAGTTCTTC. Protein product: CASSEMTGYNEQFF.

This chain connects TRBV3-1 (or the pseudogene TRBV3-2) to TRBJ1-1; tentatively, D is TRBD1 (6 bases). The CDR3 consists of 13 residues. Germline-derived CDR1 and CDR2 are LGHDT and YNNKEL (reference sequence). V was shortened by 1 base and J by 4 bases, with 7 bases between the two germline ends. The CDR3 reads CASSQGGGTEAFF. The CDR3 DNA sequence: TGTGCCAGCAGCCAAGGAGGGGGCACTGAAGCTTTCTTT.

This clone was recorded a few times. V gene TRBV5-1 combines with J gene TRBJ1-3; D remains ambiguous. CDR3 length equals 14 residues. Trimming took off 0 bases at V and 0 bases at J, with 4 bases between the two ends. Germline V gives CDR1 SGHRS, CDR2 YFSETQ. The CDR3 DNA reads as TGCGCCAGCAGCTTGGCCAACTCTGGAAACACCATATATTTT. Protein sequence: CASSLANSGNTIYF.

The chain joins TRBV9 to TRBJ2-2, with D hard to call. Germline-derived CDR1 and CDR2 are SGDLS and YYNGEE. V shed 1 base and J shed 0 bases, with 4 bases lying between them. CDR3 length: 14 amino acids. CDR3 amino acids: CASSVSPNTGELFF. As DNA, the CDR3 is TGTGCCAGCAGCGTATCACCGAACACCGGGGAGCTGTTTTTT.

This clone was recorded a few times. CDR3 residues: CASSFRGSYEQYV. The CDR3 DNA sequence: TGTGCCAGCAGCTTCCGGGGCTCCTACGAGCAGTACGTC. The chain has TRBV7-9 and TRBJ2-7; D is possibly TRBD2 (5 bases). Trimming removed 3 bases at V and 0 bases at J, with 6 bases between. Germline V CDR1 and CDR2: SEHNR, FQNEAQ (reference sequence). This CDR3 has 13 residues.

The rearrangement joins TRBV24-1 to TRBJ2-3; D may correspond to TRBD1 or TRBD2 (5 bases each). V was shortened by 10 bases and J by 0 bases, with 13 bases between the two germline ends. CDR1 and CDR2 (germline): KGHDR, SFDVKD. This CDR3 spans 14 amino acids. For the CDR3, the DNA is TGTGCCACGGGGGATAGGCACAGCACAGATACGCAGTATTTT. Its translation is CATGDRHSTDTQYF.

This sequence joins TRBV5-6 and TRBJ1-1; D is possibly TRBD1 (5 bases). There are 15 residues in the CDR3. Germline assignment: CDR1 SGHDT and CDR2 YYEEEE. V lost 2 bases to trimming and J lost 6 bases, with 17 bases between them. CDR3 in amino acids: CASSLNRFTSSEAFF. CDR3 in DNA: TGTGCCAGCAGCTTAAACAGGTTTACAAGTTCTGAAGCTTTCTTT.

This chain's CDR3 is CASSPERTGRGSLQETQYF. The CDR3 DNA is TGTGCCAGCAGCCCAGAAAGGACAGGGAGGGGATCCCTCCAAGAGACCCAGTACTTC. The chain is built from TRBV6-2 or TRBV6-3 and TRBJ2-5, with D tentatively TRBD1 (8 bases). Germline assignment: CDR1 MNHEY and CDR2 SVGEGT. The CDR3 runs 19 residues. The ends were cut back, 6 bases at V and 1 base at J, with 27 bases in the middle.

This clone was found once. This sequence joins TRBV5-4 and TRBJ2-3, with 9 bases lining up with TRBD2. From germline, CDR1 is SGHNT and CDR2 YYREEE (reference sequence). The CDR3 is made up of 17 amino acids. The J segment lost 4 bases and the V segment lost 0 bases, leaving 9 bases of the junction unmatched. CDR3 residues: CASSLGLAGINADTQYF. In DNA form, the CDR3 reads TGTGCCAGCAGCTTGGGGCTAGCGGGGATTAACGCAGATACGCAGTATTTT. Complete variable domain (other parts from reference TRBV5-4 and TRBJ2-3): ETGVTQSPTHLIKTRGQQVTLRCSSQSGHNTVSWYQQALGQGPQFIFQYYREEENGRGNFPPRFSGLQFPNYSSELNVNALELDDSALYLCASSLGLAGINADTQYFGPGTRLTVL.

This clone was detected a few times. The chain employs TRBV5-5 and TRBJ2-5; tentatively, D is TRBD1 or TRBD2 (5 bases each). The V end was cut by 0 bases, the J end by 2 bases, with 11 bases between. Per the germline V gene, CDR1 is SGHKS and CDR2 is YYEKEE (reference sequence). CDR3 size: 15 residues. Written as DNA, the CDR3 is TGTGCCAGCAGCTTGGAAGGGACGGTACAAGAGACCCAGTACTTC. Translated: CASSLEGTVQETQYF.

In the case of this clone: At one end the junction does not follow the germline gene, possibly because of a read error. This chain connects TRBV29-1 to TRBJ2-1; 10 positions match TRBD1. There are 12 residues in the CDR3. Germline V gene data show CDR1 as SQVTM and CDR2 as ANQGSEA. Written as DNA, the CDR3 is TGCAGCGTCGAAGGGACAGGGGATGAGCAGTTCTTC. It encodes CSVEGTGDEQFF.

The rearrangement links TRBV5-1 to TRBJ2-5; possibly TRBD1 for D (5 bases). CDR3 size: 15 residues. Trimming left V 0 bases short and J 2 bases short, with 11 bases between. Germline values: CDR1 SGHRS, CDR2 YFSETQ. For the CDR3, the DNA is TGCGCCAGCAGCTTGGGCAGGGCGATTCAAGAGACCCAGTACTTC. Amino acid sequence: CASSLGRAIQETQYF.

The rearrangement uses TRBV12-5 and TRBJ2-1; D is tentatively TRBD1 or TRBD2 (5 bases each). The CDR3 runs to 16 residues. V was clipped by 2 bases and J by 9 bases, with 20 bases between them. CDR1 is LGHNT, CDR2 FRNRAP, per germline. CDR3 coding DNA: TGTGCTAGTGGTTTGAAAAGACCGGGACCGAACGGTGAGCAGTTCTTC. Its translation is CASGLKRPGPNGEQFF.

The CDR3 bases are TGTGCCTGGACGGGACGGGGGGGCCAAGAGACCCAGTACTTC. This translates into CAWTGRGGQETQYF. The chain combines TRBV30 with TRBJ2-5; 8 nucleotides agree with TRBD2. The CDR3 covers 14 residues. Germline V gene sequence: CDR1 GTSNPN, CDR2 SVGIG (reference sequence). V lost 4 bases, J lost 1 base, and 5 bases stayed unmatched.

V is TRBV11-3 and J is TRBJ1-4, with a tentative D call TRBD1 (5 bases). The CDR3 spans 16 residues. Germline-derived CDR1 and CDR2 are SGHNT and YENEEA. V lost 0 bases to trimming and J lost 4 bases, with 12 bases between them. CDR3 bases: TGTGCCAGCAGCTTAGATCTAGGGGTGAGTAATGAAAAACTGTTTTTT. Its translation is CASSLDLGVSNEKLFF.

This chain connects TRBV10-2 to TRBJ2-5; a weak D match, TRBD2 (6 bases). The ends were cut back, 10 bases at V and 1 base at J, with 16 bases in the middle. The germline V gene encodes CDR1 WSHSY and CDR2 SAAADI. CDR3 length: 14 amino acids. In nucleotides, the CDR3 is TGCGCCATTATAGCGGCAGGGACCCAAGAGACCCAGTACTTC. As protein: CAIIAAGTQETQYF.

This clone was observed a handful of times. This sequence joins TRBV27 and TRBJ1-3, with D perhaps matching TRBD1 (5 bases). This CDR3 is built from 15 residues. Germline V gene lookup returns CDR1 MNHEY and CDR2 SMNVEV (reference sequence). Trimming removed 6 bases at V and 8 bases at J, with 20 bases between. The CDR3 here is CASRQSPAGEDTIYF. CDR3 DNA sequence: TGTGCCAGCAGACAAAGCCCGGCGGGGGAGGACACCATATATTTT.

The chain recombines TRBV6-5 with TRBJ1-2; 7 bases agree with TRBD1. The CDR3 runs to 15 residues. V lost 5 bases, J lost 0 bases, and 6 bases stayed unmatched. The germline V gene encodes CDR1 MNHEY and CDR2 SVGAGI. CDR3: CASSTGVTPNYGYTF. CDR3 DNA sequence: TGTGCCAGCAGTACAGGGGTCACTCCTAACTATGGCTACACCTTC.

The CDR3 DNA reads as TGTGCCAGCAGCTTAGAGGGGGGAGGGTTGGATCAGCCCCAGCATTTT. Protein product: CASSLEGGGLDQPQHF. The chain has TRBV7-2 and TRBJ1-5; TRBD1 might be the D (6 bases). Germline CDR1 SGHTA, CDR2 FQGNSA. The CDR3 is 16 amino acids. The V and J ends lost 1 base and 5 bases respectively, with 15 bases between them.

V gene TRBV6-4 combines with J gene TRBJ2-1, with D possibly TRBD2 on 6 matching bases. The germline V gene encodes CDR1 MRHNA and CDR2 SNTAGT. The CDR3 length is 17 residues. Trimming removed 0 bases at V and 9 bases at J, with 21 bases between. The CDR3 bases are TGTGCCAGCAGTGACTCTAGATCTGGGGGACTTACAATTGAGCAGTTCTTC. It translates to CASSDSRSGGLTIEQFF.

The chain links TRBV7-3 to TRBJ1-1; D may be TRBD1 (6 bases). V was pared by 5 bases and J by 5 bases, with 18 bases between. The CDR3 runs 15 residues. Per the germline V gene, CDR1 is SGHTA and CDR2 is FQGTGA. The CDR3: CASSLMGGGETEAFF. CDR3 nucleotide sequence: TGTGCCAGCAGCCTGATGGGCGGGGGCGAAACTGAAGCTTTCTTT.

J is TRBJ1-1 and V is TRBV12-3 or TRBV12-4; no firm D call. The CDR3 is made up of 12 amino acids. Trimming removed 3 bases at V and 10 bases at J, with 12 bases between. The CDR3 spells CASSFDARRAFF. CDR3 sequence (DNA): TGTGCCAGCAGTTTTGATGCGCGTAGAGCTTTCTTT.

This clone was counted once. V usage is TRBV19 and J usage is TRBJ1-2; the D gene is possibly TRBD1 (5 bases). This CDR3 spans 15 amino acids. Deletions cut 3 bases from V and 1 base from J, with 12 bases between. In germline, CDR1 is LNHDA, CDR2 SQIVND (reference sequence). The CDR3 loop reads CASSITGILNYGYTF. In DNA, the CDR3 is TGTGCCAGTAGTATCACAGGAATACTTAACTATGGCTACACCTTC. Full variable domain (outside the CDR3, taken from reference TRBV19 and TRBJ1-2): DGGITQSPKYLFRKEGQNVTLSCEQNLNHDAMYWYRQDPGQGLRLIYYSQIVNDFQKGDIAEGYSVSREKKESFPLTVTSAQKNPTAFYLCASSITGILNYGYTFGSGTRLTVV.

This clone was detected once. The rearrangement joins TRBV20-1 to TRBJ2-5; TRBD2 might be the D (6 bases). Germline-derived CDR1 and CDR2 are DFQATT and SNEGSKA (reference sequence). V was shortened by 3 bases and J by 2 bases, with 19 bases between the two germline ends. CDR3 length: 16 amino acids. The CDR3 reads CSASSLGRGGQETQYF. The CDR3 DNA reads as TGCAGTGCTAGTTCCCTGGGACGTGGAGGGCAAGAGACCCAGTACTTC.